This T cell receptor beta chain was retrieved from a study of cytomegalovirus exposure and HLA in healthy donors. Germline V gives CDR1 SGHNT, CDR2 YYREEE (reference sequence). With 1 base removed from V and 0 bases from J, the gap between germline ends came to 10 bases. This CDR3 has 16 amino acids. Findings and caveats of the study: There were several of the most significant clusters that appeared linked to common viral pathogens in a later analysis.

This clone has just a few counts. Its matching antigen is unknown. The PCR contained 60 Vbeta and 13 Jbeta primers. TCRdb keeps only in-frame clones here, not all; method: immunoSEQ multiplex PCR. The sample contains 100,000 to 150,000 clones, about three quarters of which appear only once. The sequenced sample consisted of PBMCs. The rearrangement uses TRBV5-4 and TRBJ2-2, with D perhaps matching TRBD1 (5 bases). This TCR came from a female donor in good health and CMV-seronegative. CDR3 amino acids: CASSLRRAANTGELFF. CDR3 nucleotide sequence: TGTGCCAGCAGCTTGCGCAGGGCCGCGAACACCGGGGAGCTGTTTTTT. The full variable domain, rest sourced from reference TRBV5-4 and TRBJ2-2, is ETGVTQSPTHLIKTRGQQVTLRCSSQSGHNTVSWYQQALGQGPQFIFQYYREEENGRGNFPPRFSGLQFPNYSSELNVNALELDDSALYLCASSLRRAANTGELFFGEGSRLTVL.